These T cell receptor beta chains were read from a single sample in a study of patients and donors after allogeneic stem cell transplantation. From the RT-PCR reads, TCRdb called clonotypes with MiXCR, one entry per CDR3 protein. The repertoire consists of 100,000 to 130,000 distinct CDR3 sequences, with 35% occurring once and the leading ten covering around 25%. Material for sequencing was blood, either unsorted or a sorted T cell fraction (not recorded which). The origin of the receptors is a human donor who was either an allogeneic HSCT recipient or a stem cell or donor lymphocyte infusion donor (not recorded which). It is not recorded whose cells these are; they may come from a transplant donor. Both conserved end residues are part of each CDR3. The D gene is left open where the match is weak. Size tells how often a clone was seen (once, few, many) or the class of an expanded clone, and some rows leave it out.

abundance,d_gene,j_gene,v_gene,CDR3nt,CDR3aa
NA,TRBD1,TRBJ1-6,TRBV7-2,TGTGCCAGCAGCTCATATTTGACAGGGGCAAGGAATTCACCCCTCCACTTT,CASSSYLTGARNSPLHF
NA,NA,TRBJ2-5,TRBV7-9,TGTGCCAGCAGCTTACATCTTTTGGAGACCCAGTACTTC,CASSLHLLETQYF
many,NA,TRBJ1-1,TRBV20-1,TGCAGTGCTAGCGGACAGTTCACTGAAGCTTTCTTT,CSASGQFTEAFF
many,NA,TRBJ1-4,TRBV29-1,TGCAGCGTGTTGCAGGGTGAAAAACTGTTTTTT,CSVLQGEKLFF
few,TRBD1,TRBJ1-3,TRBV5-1,TGCGCCAGCAGCTTGGACGGGACAGGCCGCGGAAACACCATATATTTT,CASSLDGTGRGNTIYF
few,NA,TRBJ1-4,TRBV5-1,TGCGCCAGCAGCTCCCGGGGAAATGAAAAACTGTTTTTT,CASSSRGNEKLFF
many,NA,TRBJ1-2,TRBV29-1,TGCAGCGGAACAGCCGGCGCCTATGGCTACACCTTC,CSGTAGAYGYTF
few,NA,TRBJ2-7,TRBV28,TGTGCCAGCAGTTTACTAGCTAGCGAGCAGTACTTC,CASSLLASEQYF
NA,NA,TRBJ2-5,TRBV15,TGTGCCACCAGCAGAGATCGAAGAGGGTTGGCTAACAGGGAGACCCAGTACTTC,CATSRDRRGLANRETQYF
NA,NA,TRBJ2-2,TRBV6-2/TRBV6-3,TGTGCCAGCAGTTCTCAGGGAGCCTTGGGCACCGGGGAGCTGTTTTTT,CASSSQGALGTGELFF
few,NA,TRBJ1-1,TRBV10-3,TGTGCCATCAGTGAGTCGGGGCGGGCTTTCTTT,CAISESGRAFF
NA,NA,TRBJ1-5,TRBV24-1,TGTGCCACCAGTGATTTGGACACTCTTTATCGCAATCAGCCCCAGCATTTT,CATSDLDTLYRNQPQHF
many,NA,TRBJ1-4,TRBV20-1,TGCAGTGCCGTCAGAGGTAAAGGAGAAAAACTGTTTTTT,CSAVRGKGEKLFF
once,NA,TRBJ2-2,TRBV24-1,TGTGCCACCAGTGAATCCGTTGGTTCCGGGGAGCTGTTTTTT,CATSESVGSGELFF
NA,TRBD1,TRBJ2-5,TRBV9,TGTGCCAGCAGCGTAGATCCGACAGGGTATAGCCAAGAGACCCAGTACTTC,CASSVDPTGYSQETQYF
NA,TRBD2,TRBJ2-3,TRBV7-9,TGTGCCAGCAGCTTCTCCACTAGCGGGAGGGCCTACTCGCAGTATTTT,CASSFSTSGRAYSQYF
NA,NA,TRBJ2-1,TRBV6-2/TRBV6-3,TGTGCCAGCACTAACGGGGCCTACAATGAGCAGTTCTTC,CASTNGAYNEQFF
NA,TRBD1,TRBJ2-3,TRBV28,TGTGCCAGCAGTTTATGGGGCAGGGGGCAGGATACGCAGTATTTT,CASSLWGRGQDTQYF
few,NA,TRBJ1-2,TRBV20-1,TGCAGTGCTAGTACGGACTATGGCTACACCTTC,CSASTDYGYTF
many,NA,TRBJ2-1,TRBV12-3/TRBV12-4,TGTGCCAGCAGTTTAGAGGGAAGGAAGGGCAATGAGCAGTTCTTC,CASSLEGRKGNEQFF
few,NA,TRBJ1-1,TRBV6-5,TGTGCCAGCAGTTCCCGCCGCGTGGGGAACACTGAAGCTTTCTTT,CASSSRRVGNTEAFF
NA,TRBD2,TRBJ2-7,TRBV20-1,TGCAGTGCTAGCAAGGCTAGCGGGAGCTCCTACGAGCAGTACTTC,CSASKASGSSYEQYF
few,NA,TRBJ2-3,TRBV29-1,TGCAGCGTCGCGGGTAGCACAGATACGCAGTATTTT,CSVAGSTDTQYF
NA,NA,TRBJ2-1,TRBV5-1,TGCGCCAGCAGCTTGGTTTCTCGTCCGGGTGAGCAGTTCTTC,CASSLVSRPGEQFF
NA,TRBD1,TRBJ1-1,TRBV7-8,TGTGCCAGCAAGAAAGGACAGGTGAACACTGAAGCTTTCTTT,CASKKGQVNTEAFF
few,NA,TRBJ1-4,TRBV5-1,TGCGCCAGCAGCTTGGCCACAGGGTTCGGCTTT,CASSLATGFGF
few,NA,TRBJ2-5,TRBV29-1,TGCAGCGTTGGGGGCAGAGAAGAGACCCAGTACTTC,CSVGGREETQYF
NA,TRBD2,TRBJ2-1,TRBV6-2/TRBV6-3,TGTGCCAGCAGATCCCACCTGGCTAGCGGGAGTTACAATGAGCAGTTCTTC,CASRSHLASGSYNEQFF
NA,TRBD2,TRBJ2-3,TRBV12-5,TGTGCTAGTGGGCTAGCGGGAGTTACAGATACGCAGTATTTT,CASGLAGVTDTQYF
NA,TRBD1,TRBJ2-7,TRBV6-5,TGTGCCAGCAGTTACGACAGGGCCTACGAGCAGTACTTC,CASSYDRAYEQYF
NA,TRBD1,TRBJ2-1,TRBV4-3,TGCGCCAGCAGCCAAGAGGACAGGGTTTTAACGGATGAGCAGTTCTTC,CASSQEDRVLTDEQFF
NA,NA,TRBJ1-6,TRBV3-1,TGTGCCAGCAGCCATCAGGGAGGTTCACCCCTCCACTTT,CASSHQGGSPLHF
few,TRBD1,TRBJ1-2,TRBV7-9,TGTGCCAGCACCTTCCCAGACAGGGGGCCCTATGGCTACACCTTC,CASTFPDRGPYGYTF
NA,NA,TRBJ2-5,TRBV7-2,TGTGCCAGCAGCTTAGCAGGCCAGGGGGAGACCCAGTACTTC,CASSLAGQGETQYF
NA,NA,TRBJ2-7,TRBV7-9,TGTGCCAGCAGCTTCGCGGGCAACGAGCAGTACTTC,CASSFAGNEQYF
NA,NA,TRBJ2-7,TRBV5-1,TGCGCCAGCAGCTTAGGCGGGACTTGGCGGACCTACGAGCAGTACTTC,CASSLGGTWRTYEQYF
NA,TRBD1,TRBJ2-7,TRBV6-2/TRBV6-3,TGTGCCAGCAGCATAACCAGGACAGGGGATCGCGGCGAGCAGTACTTC,CASSITRTGDRGEQYF
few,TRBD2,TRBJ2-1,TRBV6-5,TGTGCCAGCAGTTACTCGGGGCTAGCGGGAGGGTACAATGAGCAGTTCTTC,CASSYSGLAGGYNEQFF
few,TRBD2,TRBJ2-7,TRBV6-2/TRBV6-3,TGTGCCAGCAGTTACATAGCGGGAGTCCCCTACGAGCAGTACTTC,CASSYIAGVPYEQYF
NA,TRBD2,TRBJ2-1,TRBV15,TGTGCCACCAGCAATAAAAGAGAGCGGGGGAACAATGAGCAGTTCTTC,CATSNKRERGNNEQFF
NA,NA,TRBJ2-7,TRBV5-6,TGTGCCAGCAGCCCCTGGGCTTCAGAAAACTACGAGCAGTACTTC,CASSPWASENYEQYF
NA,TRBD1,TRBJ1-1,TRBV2,TGTGCCAGCAGTCGACAGGGGATGAACACTGAAGCTTTCTTT,CASSRQGMNTEAFF
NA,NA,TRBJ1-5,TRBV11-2,TGTGCCAGCAGCCCCTTAGGGGGAAATCAGCCCCAGCATTTT,CASSPLGGNQPQHF
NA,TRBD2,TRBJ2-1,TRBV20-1,TGCAGTGCTAGTATGGGACTAGCGGGAAGCAATGAGCAGTTCTTC,CSASMGLAGSNEQFF
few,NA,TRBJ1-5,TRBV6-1,TGTGCCAGCAGTGATACTTCGGCCCAGCATTTT,CASSDTSAQHF
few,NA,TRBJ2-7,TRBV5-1,TGCGCCAGCAGCTTCGGGTTGGAGCAGTACTTC,CASSFGLEQYF
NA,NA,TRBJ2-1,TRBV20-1,TGCAGTGCTGATCATCCCGGGACTCTGTACAATGAGCAGTTCTTC,CSADHPGTLYNEQFF
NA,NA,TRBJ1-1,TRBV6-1,TGTGCCAGCAGCACAACAAGGAACACTGAAGCTTTCTTT,CASSTTRNTEAFF
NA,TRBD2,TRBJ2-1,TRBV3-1,TGTGCCAGCAGCCCTACCCGGACTAGCGGGAGGAGAAATGAGCAGTTCTTC,CASSPTRTSGRRNEQFF
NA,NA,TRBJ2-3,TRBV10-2,TGCGCCAGCAGGGGGATAGATACGCAGTATTTT,CASRGIDTQYF
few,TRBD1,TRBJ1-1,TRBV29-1,TGCAGCGTTGCCCGGACAGGTCGGGGAGGAGCTTTCTTT,CSVARTGRGGAFF
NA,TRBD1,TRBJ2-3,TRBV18,TGTGCCAGCTCACCACCGGCGGGACAGGGGAGCACAGATACGCAGTATTTT,CASSPPAGQGSTDTQYF
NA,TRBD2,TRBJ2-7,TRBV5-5,TGTGCCAGCAGCCCACTAGCGGGGCCTTACGAGCAGTACTTC,CASSPLAGPYEQYF
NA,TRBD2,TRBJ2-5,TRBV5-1,TGCGCCAGCAGCGCACCGGGACTAGCGCTTCAAGAGACCCAGTACTTC,CASSAPGLALQETQYF
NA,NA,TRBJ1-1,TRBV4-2,TGTGCCAGCAGCCAAGTTATGGGCCAGAACACTGAAGCTTTCTTT,CASSQVMGQNTEAFF
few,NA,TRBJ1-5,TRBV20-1,TGCAGTGCTAGACCCACGAGGCAGAGCAATCAGCCCCAGCATTTT,CSARPTRQSNQPQHF
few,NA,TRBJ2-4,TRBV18,TGTGCCAGCTCACAAGGGACCGCAACTCGGGGCAACATTCAGTACTTC,CASSQGTATRGNIQYF
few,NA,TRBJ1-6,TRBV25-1,TGTGCCAGCAGCGGACGGATGGGCGGAGACTTTTATTCACCCCTCCACTTT,CASSGRMGGDFYSPLHF